This TCR beta chain appears in the sequencing data of a study of T cell responses to AZD1222 COVID-19 vaccine. Assay: immunoSEQ multiplex PCR; the TCRdb copy retains only in-frame clones and omits some. The sample has about 120,000 clones, approximately 85% seen once. CDR3 length: 16 amino acids. Germline CDR1 LGHNA, CDR2 YNFKEQ. The V and J ends lost 0 bases and 0 bases respectively, with 6 bases between them. This specimen was peripheral blood, taken on day 0 of AZD1222 vaccination. The TCR was taken from an adult in good health. This chain joins TRBV4-2 and TRBJ2-6; no definite D call. The CDR3 DNA follows: TGTGCCAGCAGCCAAGAGGCGGACTCTGGGGCCAACGTCCTGACTTTC. The encoded protein is CASSQEADSGANVLTF.